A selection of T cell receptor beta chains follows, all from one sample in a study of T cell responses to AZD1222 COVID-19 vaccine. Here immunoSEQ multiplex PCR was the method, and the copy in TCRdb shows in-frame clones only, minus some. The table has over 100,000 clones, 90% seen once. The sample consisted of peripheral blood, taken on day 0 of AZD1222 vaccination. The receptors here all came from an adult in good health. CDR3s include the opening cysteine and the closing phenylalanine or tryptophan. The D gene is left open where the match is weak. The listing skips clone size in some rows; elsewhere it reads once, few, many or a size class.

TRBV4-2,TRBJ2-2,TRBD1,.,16,CASSQDRDRGTGELFF,TGTGCCAGCAGCCAAGATCGAGACAGGGGAACCGGGGAGCTGTTTTTT
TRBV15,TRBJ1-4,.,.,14,CATSRDAPPGGVNF,TGTGCCACCAGCAGAGATGCGCCACCGGGGGGGGTAAATTTT
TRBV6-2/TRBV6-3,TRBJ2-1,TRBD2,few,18,CASSYTKREVRTYNEQFF,TGTGCCAGCAGTTACACCAAGCGGGAGGTACGGACCTACAATGAGCAGTTCTTC
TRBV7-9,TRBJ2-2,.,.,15,CASSGSGISTGELFF,TGTGCCAGCAGCGGATCCGGGATCTCCACCGGGGAGCTGTTTTTT
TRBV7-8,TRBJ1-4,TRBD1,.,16,CASSLARDRYNEKLFF,TGTGCCAGCAGCTTAGCTCGGGACAGATATAATGAAAAACTGTTTTTT
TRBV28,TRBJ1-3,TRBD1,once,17,CASSLTGTGVFGNTIYF,TGTGCCAGCAGTTTAACCGGGACAGGGGTCTTTGGAAACACCATATATTTT
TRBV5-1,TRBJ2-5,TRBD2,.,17,CASSLSGTSATRGTQYF,TGCGCCAGCAGCCTATCCGGGACTAGCGCCACCAGGGGGACCCAGTACTTC
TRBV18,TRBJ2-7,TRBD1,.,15,CASSPVTGGSGEQYF,TGTGCCAGCTCCCCCGTGACAGGGGGGTCTGGCGAGCAGTACTTC
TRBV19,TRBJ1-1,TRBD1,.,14,CASSGRGPNTEAFF,TGTGCCAGTAGTGGCAGGGGGCCGAACACTGAAGCTTTCTTT
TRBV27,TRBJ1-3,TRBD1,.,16,CASSPGDRSSGNTIYF,TGTGCCAGCAGTCCAGGGGACAGAAGCTCTGGAAACACCATATATTTT
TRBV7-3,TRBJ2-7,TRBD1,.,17,CASSDYGRDSAPYEQYF,TGTGCCAGCAGCGACTACGGCCGGGACAGCGCGCCCTACGAGCAGTACTTC
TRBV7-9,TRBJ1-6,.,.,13,CASLGTDESPLHF,TGTGCCAGCCTGGGGACCGACGAATCACCCCTCCACTTT
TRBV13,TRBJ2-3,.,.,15,CASRRGGGRTDTQYF,TGTGCCAGCAGGAGGGGGGGCGGGAGAACAGATACGCAGTATTTT
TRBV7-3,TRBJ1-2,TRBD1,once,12,CASSWGQGEGIF,TGTGCCAGCAGCTGGGGACAGGGTGAGGGCATCTTC
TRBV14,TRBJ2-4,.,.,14,CASSQPSVKNIQYF,TGTGCCAGCAGCCAACCTAGCGTGAAAAACATTCAGTACTTC
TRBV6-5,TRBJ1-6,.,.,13,CASRSVYNSPLHF,TGTGCCAGCAGATCAGTATATAATTCACCCCTCCACTTT
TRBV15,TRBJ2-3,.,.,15,CATSRVRGRTDTQYF,TGTGCCACCAGCAGAGTGCGGGGGCGCACAGATACGCAGTATTTT